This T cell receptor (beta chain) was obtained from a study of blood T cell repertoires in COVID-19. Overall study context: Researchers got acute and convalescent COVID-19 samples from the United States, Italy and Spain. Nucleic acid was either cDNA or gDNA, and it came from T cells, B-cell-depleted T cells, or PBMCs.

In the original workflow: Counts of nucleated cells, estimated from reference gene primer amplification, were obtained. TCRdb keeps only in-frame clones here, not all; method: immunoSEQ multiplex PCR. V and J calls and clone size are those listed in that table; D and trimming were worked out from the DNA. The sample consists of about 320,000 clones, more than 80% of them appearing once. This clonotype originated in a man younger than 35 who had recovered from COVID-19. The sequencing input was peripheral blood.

CDR3 nucleotides: TGCGCCAGCAGGCCGAGACAGGGGGATTCACCCCTCCACTTT. Translation: CASRPRQGDSPLHF. The chain recombines TRBV5-1 with TRBJ1-6, with TRBD1 matching 9 bases. Germline CDR1 reads SGHRS; CDR2 reads YFSETQ. The V segment lost 5 bases and the J segment 8 bases; nucleotides outside the gene matches: 5. This CDR3 has 14 amino acids.